Following are 29 T cell receptor beta chains from one sample sequenced in a study of CD8 T cells in ankylosing spondylitis. Whole-study findings and limits: Within ankylosing spondylitis blood, a TCR beta motif made up of fewer than ten highly homologous variants appeared to be characteristic.

Their antigens remain unidentified. TCRdb recomputed calls from the 5' RACE reads with MiXCR, one row per CDR3 protein. The table has just under 550,000 distinct CDR3 sequences, approximately 12% seen once; the top ten hold around 7%. The sequenced sample consisted of blood, either unsorted or a sorted T cell fraction (not recorded which). The origin of the receptors is a male donor with ankylosing spondylitis.

V usage is TRBV28 and J usage is TRBJ1-2; D gene uncertain. The germline V gene has CDR1 MDHEN and CDR2 SYDVKM. This CDR3 spans 14 amino acids. The V and J ends lost 2 bases and 4 bases respectively, with 11 bases between them. The DNA of the CDR3 is TGTGCCAGCAGTTTAGCAGGTGGCCTCTATGGCTACACCTTC. Translation gives CASSLAGGLYGYTF.

This clonotype was counted many times. The chain recombines TRBV6-4 with TRBJ2-2, with 7 nucleotides matching TRBD1. Germline-derived CDR1 and CDR2 are MRHNA and SNTAGT. Trimming at V came to 3 bases and at J to 5 bases, leaving 3 bases not matched to a gene. The CDR3 sequence is 14 residues long. The CDR3 region is CASSEQGQTGELFF. As DNA, the CDR3 is TGTGCCAGCAGTGAACAGGGACAGACCGGGGAGCTGTTTTTT.

At least ten counts were recorded for this clonotype. The chain combines TRBV5-1 with TRBJ2-2; D possibly uses TRBD1 or TRBD2 (5 bases each). The germline CDR1 and CDR2 sequences are SGHRS and YFSETQ. The CDR3 sequence is 15 residues long. V was pared by 4 bases and J by 1 base, with 11 bases between. The CDR3 nucleotides read TGCGCCAGCAGCCTGGGACGGATGAACACCGGGGAGCTGTTTTTT. Translation: CASSLGRMNTGELFF.

The chain joins TRBV29-1 to TRBJ2-1; the match to TRBD2 covers 14 bases. V was pared by 6 bases and J by 9 bases, with 4 bases of the junction left unmatched. The CDR3 length is 13 residues. CDR1 and CDR2 from the germline V gene are SQVTM and ANQGSEA. CDR3 bases: TGCAGCGTAACCGGGACTAGCGGGAGTGAGCAGTTCTTC. Translated, it gives CSVTGTSGSEQFF.

This clonotype has ten or more counts. The chain combines TRBV7-9 with TRBJ1-1; TRBD1 might be the D (5 bases). The germline gives CDR1 SEHNR, CDR2 FQNEAQ (reference sequence). V was clipped by 1 base and J by 0 bases, with 12 bases between them. The CDR3 loop spans 16 amino acids. This CDR3 reads CASSLGAGTMNTEAFF. DNA for the CDR3: TGTGCCAGCAGCTTAGGAGCAGGGACCATGAACACTGAAGCTTTCTTT.

There are a few counts of this clonotype. The chain joins TRBV24-1 to TRBJ1-2; 8 bases align to TRBD1. The CDR3 has 19 amino acids. V gave up 1 base and J gave up 2 bases; unmatched junction bases: 14. Per germline, CDR1 KGHDR and CDR2 SFDVKD. CDR3 in amino acids: CATSDLPGQGEGPNYGYTF. DNA of the CDR3: TGTGCCACCAGTGATTTACCTGGACAGGGTGAGGGACCAAACTATGGCTACACCTTC.

DNA of the CDR3: TGTGCCATCAGTTCCCTATCAGGGGGCGCCGACACTGAAGCTTTCTTT. Translating gives CAISSLSGGADTEAFF. This chain connects TRBV10-3 to TRBJ1-1; TRBD1 matches at 8 bases. This CDR3 region has 16 residues. The germline gives CDR1 ENHRY, CDR2 SYGVKD. The J segment lost 3 bases and the V segment lost 5 bases, leaving 11 bases of the junction unmatched.

V is TRBV27 and J is TRBJ2-4; 7 bases map to TRBD1. With 5 bases clipped from V and 8 bases from J, the junction kept 6 bases outside the gene matches. The germline CDR1 and CDR2 sequences are MNHEY and SMNVEV (reference sequence). This CDR3 contains 13 residues. The CDR3 bases are TGTGCCAGCAGTCGAGACAGGGCGGACATTCAGTACTTC. This encodes CASSRDRADIQYF.

This clonotype was seen a handful of times. The rearrangement uses TRBV7-2 and TRBJ2-3; no definite D call. The CDR3 spans 13 residues. Germline loops: CDR1 SGHTA, CDR2 FQGNSA. The ends were cut back, 4 bases at V and 6 bases at J, with 11 bases in the middle. The CDR3 coding sequence is TGTGCCAGCAGCTCAGAGGTAGGGGATACGCAGTATTTT. Translated: CASSSEVGDTQYF.

This clonotype was counted ten times or more. The V gene is TRBV29-1, the J gene TRBJ2-2; the D is unclear. This CDR3 has 11 amino acids. CDR1 is SQVTM and CDR2 is ANQGSEA in the germline V gene. V lost 4 bases and J lost 5, with 5 bases in between. The CDR3 DNA is TGCAGCGTTGGGAGAACCGGGGAGCTGTTTTTT. This gives the protein CSVGRTGELFF.

This clonotype was picked up many times. This chain links TRBV12-3 or TRBV12-4 with TRBJ2-5; 9 nucleotides match TRBD1. The CDR3 sequence is 14 residues long. Trimming cost V 5 bases and J 5 bases; bases outside gene matches: 6. Here the CDR3 DNA reads TGTGCCAGCAGTAGACAGGGGGTAGGGGAGACCCAGTACTTC. Its protein product is CASSRQGVGETQYF.

This sequence joins TRBV4-1 and TRBJ2-7; D might be TRBD2 (6 bases). The germline CDR1 and CDR2 sequences are MGHRA and YSYEKL. The V end lost 2 bases, the J end lost 2 bases, and 13 bases lay between the germline ends. The CDR3 has 15 amino acids. Here the CDR3 reads CASSQNAGLTYEQYF. Here the CDR3 DNA reads TGCGCCAGCAGCCAAAATGCGGGGCTTACCTACGAGCAGTACTTC.

This clonotype was found a few times. The CDR3 here is CASSLQGQVFRAFF. Written as DNA, the CDR3 is TGTGCCAGCAGCTTACAGGGCCAAGTTTTTCGAGCTTTCTTT. This chain uses TRBV7-8 with TRBJ1-1, with D possibly matching TRBD1 (5 bases). Germline assignment: CDR1 SGHVS and CDR2 FQNEAQ. The CDR3 has 14 residues. Trimming removed 2 bases at V and 10 bases at J, with 17 bases between.

This clonotype was seen only a few times. The chain combines TRBV20-1 with TRBJ1-6; no reliable D call. Germline V lookup: CDR1 DFQATT, CDR2 SNEGSKA (reference sequence). CDR3 length equals 14 residues. V lost 3 bases to trimming and J lost 13 bases, with 19 bases between them. CDR3 nucleotide sequence: TGCAGTGCTAGCGGGCCAGTAGCTCATAGGCCCCTCCACTTT. Its protein product is CSASGPVAHRPLHF.

This clonotype was found many times. This chain uses TRBV3-1 with TRBJ1-1, with D unclear. Deletions cut 1 base from V and 2 bases from J, with 2 bases between. Germline values: CDR1 LGHDT, CDR2 YNNKEL (reference sequence). The CDR3 sequence is 12 residues long. CDR3 amino acids: CASSQANTEAFF. CDR3 nucleotides: TGTGCCAGCAGCCAAGCTAACACTGAAGCTTTCTTT.

The chain joins TRBV6-5 to TRBJ2-5; TRBD2 agrees at 9 bases. The V gene's germline CDR1 is MNHEY and CDR2 SVGAGI. Germline trimming cut 2 bases from V and 5 bases from J; bases unmatched to any gene: 12. The CDR3 runs to 17 residues. CDR3 residues: CASSYPTTSGPGETQYF. The CDR3 region has the DNA TGTGCCAGCAGTTACCCCACCACTAGCGGGCCAGGGGAGACCCAGTACTTC.

The rearrangement links TRBV15 to TRBJ2-3; either TRBD1 or TRBD2 may supply D (6 bases each). The CDR3 covers 16 residues. Per the germline V gene, CDR1 is LNHNV and CDR2 is YYDKDF (reference sequence). Trimming stripped 1 base from V and 1 base from J, with 12 bases between. The CDR3 DNA follows: TGTGCCACCAGCAGAGGTACGGAGGGGGGCACAGATACGCAGTATTTT. Translated: CATSRGTEGGTDTQYF.

The V call is TRBV20-1, the J call TRBJ2-3; TRBD2 might be the D (5 bases). Trimming removed 0 bases at V and 6 bases at J, with 13 bases between. The germline V gene has CDR1 DFQATT and CDR2 SNEGSKA (reference sequence). The CDR3 is 14 residues long. The CDR3 nucleotides are TGCAGTGCTAGAGATGCCCTCCGGAGGGATACGCAGTATTTT. This encodes CSARDALRRDTQYF.

In this sample, this clonotype turned up a few times. The chain links TRBV10-3 to TRBJ2-1; 12 positions match TRBD2. J was trimmed by 7 bases and V by 0 bases; bases with no gene match: 7. The CDR3 contains 17 residues. Per the germline V gene, CDR1 is ENHRY and CDR2 is SYGVKD. The CDR3 loop is CAISESASGRAENEQFF. In nucleotides, the CDR3 is TGTGCCATCAGTGAGTCGGCTAGCGGGAGGGCCGAAAATGAGCAGTTCTTC.

This clonotype was seen a few times. The chain links TRBV7-9 to TRBJ2-7, with a weak D call TRBD1 (6 bases). The length of the CDR3 is 16 residues. Germline CDR1 is SEHNR and CDR2 is FQNEAQ (reference sequence). V dropped 4 bases and J dropped 0 bases, with 16 bases sitting between them. CDR3 bases: TGTGCCAGCAGCTGGGACACCTCTATTCTCTCCTACGAGCAGTACTTC. Translation gives CASSWDTSILSYEQYF.

This clonotype was detected only a few times. V is TRBV7-6 and J is TRBJ2-7, with 8 bases aligning to TRBD1. CDR1 SGHVS and CDR2 FNYEAQ come from the germline V gene. Trimming took 5 bases from V and 5 from J; bases not matched to a gene: 5. CDR3 length: 13 amino acids. The CDR3 DNA follows: TGTGCCAGCAGCACCGGGACAGGACACGAGCAGTACGTC. Its protein product is CASSTGTGHEQYV.

This clonotype came up many times. V is TRBV29-1 and J is TRBJ2-2; D is possibly TRBD1 (6 bases). The germline gives CDR1 SQVTM, CDR2 ANQGSEA. V lost 5 bases to trimming and J lost 5 bases, with 6 bases between them. CDR3 size: 11 residues. CDR3 DNA sequence: TGCAGCGTTACAGGGACCGGGGAGCTGTTTTTT. Its protein product is CSVTGTGELFF.

This clonotype was seen more than once but under ten times. The CDR3, as DNA: TGCGCCAGCAGCTTAAGGACTCCACTCACCGGGGAGCTGTTTTTT. Protein: CASSLRTPLTGELFF. The rearrangement links TRBV5-1 to TRBJ2-2; possible D gene TRBD2, 5 bases. The V and J ends lost 2 bases and 4 bases respectively, with 12 bases between them. The CDR3 runs 15 residues. Per germline, CDR1 SGHRS and CDR2 YFSETQ.

This clonotype occurred a few times. The chain employs TRBV7-9 and TRBJ2-3; D is possibly TRBD2 (6 bases). V shed 5 bases and J shed 11 bases, with 17 bases lying between them. The CDR3 loop spans 13 amino acids. CDR1 is SEHNR, CDR2 FQNEAQ, per germline (reference sequence). CDR3 residues: CASSRDDFGGQYF. The CDR3 DNA is TGTGCCAGCAGCCGGGACGATTTCGGGGGGCAGTATTTT.

This sequence joins TRBV12-3 or TRBV12-4 and TRBJ1-5, with D possibly TRBD1 on 6 matching bases. The CDR3 is made up of 14 amino acids. The V and J ends lost 6 bases and 6 bases respectively, with 15 bases between them. Here the CDR3 reads CASSPVGAGQPQHF. CDR3 sequence (DNA): TGTGCCAGCAGCCCCGTGGGGGCCGGTCAGCCCCAGCATTTT.

The chain uses TRBV24-1 and TRBJ2-5; D is undetermined. This CDR3 has 15 residues. V dropped 1 base and J dropped 5 bases, with 13 bases sitting between them. The germline gives CDR1 KGHDR, CDR2 SFDVKD. The CDR3 DNA reads TGTGCCACCAGTGATTTCCGGGTCCCTGGGGAGACCCAGTACTTC. Protein product: CATSDFRVPGETQYF.

The chain is built from TRBV7-9 and TRBJ1-6; the match to TRBD1 covers 7 bases. The CDR3 runs 16 residues. V was pared by 3 bases and J by 7 bases, with 9 bases of the junction left unmatched. The germline V gene encodes CDR1 SEHNR and CDR2 FQNEAQ (reference sequence). CDR3 sequence: CASSLHGTATNSPLHF. CDR3 in DNA: TGTGCCAGCAGCTTGCACGGGACAGCGACAAATTCACCCCTCCACTTT.

This chain joins TRBV12-3 or TRBV12-4 and TRBJ1-6; 12 nucleotides align to TRBD1. This CDR3 contains 15 residues. The V gene end was trimmed by 6 bases and the J gene end by 10 bases; junction bases not matched to a gene: 7. CDR3 region: CASSPGTGGRSPLHF. As DNA, the CDR3 is TGTGCCAGCAGCCCCGGGACAGGGGGCCGATCACCCCTCCACTTT.

The chain employs TRBV19 and TRBJ2-3; 9 bases fit TRBD1. J lost 3 bases, V lost 10 bases, and 11 bases had no gene match. In germline, CDR1 is LNHDA, CDR2 SQIVND (reference sequence). The CDR3 totals 15 residues. CDR3 protein: CATKPRDRVTDTQYF. DNA of the CDR3: TGTGCCACAAAACCCCGGGACAGGGTTACAGATACGCAGTATTTT. The full variable domain, its missing parts supplied by reference TRBV19 and TRBJ2-3, is DGGITQSPKYLFRKEGQNVTLSCEQNLNHDAMYWYRQDPGQGLRLIYYSQIVNDFQKGDIAEGYSVSREKKESFPLTVTSAQKNPTAFYLCATKPRDRVTDTQYFGPGTRLTVL.